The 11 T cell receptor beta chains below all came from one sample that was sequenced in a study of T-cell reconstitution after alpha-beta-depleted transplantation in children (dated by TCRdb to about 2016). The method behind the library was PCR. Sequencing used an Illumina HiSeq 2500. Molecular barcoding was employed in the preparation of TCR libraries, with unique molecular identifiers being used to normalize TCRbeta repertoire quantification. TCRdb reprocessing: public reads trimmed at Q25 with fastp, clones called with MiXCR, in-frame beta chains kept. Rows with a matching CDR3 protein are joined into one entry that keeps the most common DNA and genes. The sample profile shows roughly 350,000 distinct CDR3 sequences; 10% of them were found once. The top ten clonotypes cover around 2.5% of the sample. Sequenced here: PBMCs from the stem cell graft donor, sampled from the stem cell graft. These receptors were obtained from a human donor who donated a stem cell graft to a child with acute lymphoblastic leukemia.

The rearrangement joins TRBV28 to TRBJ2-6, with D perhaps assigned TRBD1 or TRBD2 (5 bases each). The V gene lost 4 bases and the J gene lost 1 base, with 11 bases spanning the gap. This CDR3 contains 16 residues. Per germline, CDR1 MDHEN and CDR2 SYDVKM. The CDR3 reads CASSSTGRSGANVLTF. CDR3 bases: TGTGCCAGCAGTTCTACGGGACGGTCTGGGGCCAACGTCCTGACTTTC.

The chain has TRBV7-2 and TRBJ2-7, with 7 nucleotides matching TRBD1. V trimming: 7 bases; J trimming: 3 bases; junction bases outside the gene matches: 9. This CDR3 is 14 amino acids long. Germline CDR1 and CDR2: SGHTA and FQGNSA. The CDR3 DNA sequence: TGTGCCAGCACCCTGCGGACAGGTCTCTACGAGCAGTACTTC. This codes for CASTLRTGLYEQYF.

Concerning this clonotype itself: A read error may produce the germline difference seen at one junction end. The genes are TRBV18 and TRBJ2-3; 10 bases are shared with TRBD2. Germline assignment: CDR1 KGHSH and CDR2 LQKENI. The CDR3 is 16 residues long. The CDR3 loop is CASSPGLQREGGRLDF. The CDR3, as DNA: TGTGCCAGCTCCCCAGGACTACAGCGGGAGGGGGGCCGATTGGATTTT.

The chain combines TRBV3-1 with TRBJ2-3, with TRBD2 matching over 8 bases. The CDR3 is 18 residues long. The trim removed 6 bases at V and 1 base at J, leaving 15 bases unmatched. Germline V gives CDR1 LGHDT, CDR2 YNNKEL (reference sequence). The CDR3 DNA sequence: TGTGCCAGCAGTTTCTACCCGACTAGCGAGAAGGGCACAGATACGCAGTATTTT. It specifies CASSFYPTSEKGTDTQYF.

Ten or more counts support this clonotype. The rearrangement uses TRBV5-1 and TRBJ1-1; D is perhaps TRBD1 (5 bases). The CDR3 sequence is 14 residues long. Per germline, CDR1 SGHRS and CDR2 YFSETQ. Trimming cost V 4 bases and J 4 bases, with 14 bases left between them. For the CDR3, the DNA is TGCGCCAGCAGCCTCGAATCTGGGGGCACTGAAGCTTTCTTT. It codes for CASSLESGGTEAFF.

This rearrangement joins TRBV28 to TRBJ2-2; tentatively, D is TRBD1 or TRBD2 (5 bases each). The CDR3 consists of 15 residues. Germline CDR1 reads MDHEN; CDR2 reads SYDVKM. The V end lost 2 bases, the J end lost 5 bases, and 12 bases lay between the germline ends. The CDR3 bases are TGTGCCAGCAGTTTACCCCCAGGGAGAACCGGGGAGCTGTTTTTT. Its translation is CASSLPPGRTGELFF.

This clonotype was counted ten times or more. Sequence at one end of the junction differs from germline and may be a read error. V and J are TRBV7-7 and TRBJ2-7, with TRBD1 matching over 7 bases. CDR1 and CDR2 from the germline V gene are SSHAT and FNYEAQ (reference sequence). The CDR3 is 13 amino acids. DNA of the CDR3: TGTGCTAGCAGCCAATACAGGGGCGACGAGCAGTACTTC. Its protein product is CASSQYRGDEQYF.

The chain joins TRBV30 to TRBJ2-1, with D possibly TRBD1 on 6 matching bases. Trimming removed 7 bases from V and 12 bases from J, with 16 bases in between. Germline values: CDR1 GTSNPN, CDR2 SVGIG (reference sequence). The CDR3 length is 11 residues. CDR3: CASRGTSGQFF. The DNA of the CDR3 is TGTGCCTCCAGGGGAACCAGTGGGCAGTTCTTC. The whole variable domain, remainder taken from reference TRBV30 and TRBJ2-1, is SQTIHQWPATLVQPVGSPLSLECTVEGTSNPNLYWYRQAAGRGLQLLFYSVGIGQISSEVPQNLSASRPQDRQFILSSKKLLLSDSGFYLCASRGTSGQFFGPGTRLTVL.

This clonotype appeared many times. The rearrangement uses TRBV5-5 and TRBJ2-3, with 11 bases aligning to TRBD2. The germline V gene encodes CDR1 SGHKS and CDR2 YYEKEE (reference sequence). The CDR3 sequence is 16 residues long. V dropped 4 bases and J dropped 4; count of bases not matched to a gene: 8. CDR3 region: CASSPIAGGPSDTQYF. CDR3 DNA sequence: TGTGCCAGCAGCCCAATAGCGGGAGGGCCCTCAGATACGCAGTATTTT.

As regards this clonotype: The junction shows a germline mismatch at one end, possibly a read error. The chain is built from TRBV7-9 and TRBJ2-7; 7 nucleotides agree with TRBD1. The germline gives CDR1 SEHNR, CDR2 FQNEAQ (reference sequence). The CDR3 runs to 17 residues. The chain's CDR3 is CANSSPTVPIAGGEQYF. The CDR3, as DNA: TGTGCCAACAGCTCCCCTACTGTACCCATAGCAGGGGGCGAGCAGTACTTC. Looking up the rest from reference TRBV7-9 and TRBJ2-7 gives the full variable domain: DTGVSQNPRHKITKRGQNVTFRCDPISEHNRLYWYRQTLGQGPEFLTYFQNEAQLEKSRLLSDRFSAERPKGSFSTLEIQRTEQGDSAMYLCANSSPTVPIAGGEQYFGPGTRLTVT.

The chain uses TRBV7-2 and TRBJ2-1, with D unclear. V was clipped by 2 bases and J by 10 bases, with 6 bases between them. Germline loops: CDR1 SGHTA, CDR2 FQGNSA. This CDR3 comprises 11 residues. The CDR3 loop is CASSLRVEQFF. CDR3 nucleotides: TGTGCCAGCAGCTTACGGGTCGAGCAGTTCTTC.